What follows are 19 T cell receptor beta chains derived from one specimen sequenced in a study of blood T cell repertoires in COVID-19. The protocol was immunoSEQ multiplex PCR, while the TCRdb copy is restricted to in-frame clones and leaves out a portion. Of roughly 200,000 clones in the sample, about 85% were seen once. Sample: peripheral blood. The receptors were sampled from a woman in her fifties or sixties with COVID-19, enrolled during active disease.

CDR3 in DNA: TGTGCCAGTGGATTGACAGGGCATAACTATGGCTACACCTTC. Translating it yields CASGLTGHNYGYTF. The chain joins TRBV19 to TRBJ1-2, with TRBD1 matching 7 bases. The CDR3 has 14 amino acids. With 8 bases clipped from V and 1 base from J, the junction kept 7 bases outside the gene matches. The germline V gene has CDR1 LNHDA and CDR2 SQIVND (reference sequence).

The chain has TRBV7-9 and TRBJ2-7; D unclear. V shed 5 bases and J shed 0 bases, with 11 bases lying between them. This CDR3 has 14 residues. The germline V gene has CDR1 SEHNR and CDR2 FQNEAQ (reference sequence). CDR3 residues: CASSASMASYEQYF. CDR3 DNA sequence: TGTGCCAGCAGCGCCTCGATGGCCTCCTACGAGCAGTACTTC.

This chain links TRBV7-2 with TRBJ2-2; TRBD2 agrees at 7 bases. This CDR3 is built from 15 residues. Trimming took 1 base from V and 12 from J; bases not matched to a gene: 11. Germline assignment: CDR1 SGHTA and CDR2 FQGNSA. This CDR3 reads CASSLEASGGGKLFF. The CDR3 DNA follows: TGTGCCAGCAGCTTAGAGGCGAGTGGGGGAGGGAAGCTGTTTTTT.

There are a few counts of this clone. V usage is TRBV5-6 and J usage is TRBJ2-1; weak D call: TRBD2 (7 bases). Germline CDR1 reads SGHDT; CDR2 reads YYEEEE. The CDR3 is 14 amino acids. V lost 10 bases and J lost 0, with 14 bases in between. The CDR3 DNA follows: TGTGCCTCCGGGGGAGGGGGCTCCTACAATGAGCAGTTCTTC. Translated, it gives CASGGGGSYNEQFF.

The chain employs TRBV27 and TRBJ2-7; D possibly corresponds to TRBD2 (6 bases). CDR3 length: 16 amino acids. Germline V gene lookup returns CDR1 MNHEY and CDR2 SMNVEV (reference sequence). Deletions cut 8 bases from V and 3 bases from J, with 23 bases between. CDR3 in amino acids: CASRLPPGRGFYEQYV. CDR3 DNA sequence: TGTGCCAGCCGGCTCCCCCCAGGGCGGGGCTTCTACGAGCAGTACGTC.

The chain has TRBV25-1 and TRBJ1-4, with TRBD1 matching over 7 bases. This CDR3 spans 13 amino acids. CDR1 is MGHDK and CDR2 is SYGVNS in the germline V gene. With 9 bases clipped from V and 5 bases from J, the junction kept 6 bases outside the gene matches. CDR3 region: CASRDSWNEKLFF. CDR3 coding DNA: TGTGCCAGTAGGGACAGCTGGAATGAAAAACTGTTTTTT.

This clone appeared a few times. The chain carries TRBV28 and TRBJ1-3; TRBD1 is a possible D gene (6 bases). The CDR3 contains 15 residues. The ends were cut back, 6 bases at V and 0 bases at J, with 12 bases in the middle. The V gene's germline CDR1 is MDHEN and CDR2 SYDVKM. The CDR3: CASRFRGYSGNTIYF. The CDR3 bases are TGTGCCAGCAGGTTCAGGGGATACTCTGGAAACACCATATATTTT.

DNA for the CDR3: TGTGCCAGTAGTATAGACAGGCGGCGGGAGACTGAAGCTTTCTTT. Translated, it gives CASSIDRRRETEAFF. The J gene is TRBJ1-1, the V gene TRBV19; no reliable D call. The CDR3 runs to 15 residues. V shed 0 bases and J shed 5 bases, with 13 bases lying between them. The V gene's germline CDR1 is LNHDA and CDR2 SQIVND (reference sequence).

The chain couples TRBV2 to TRBJ1-2; 9 bases map to TRBD1. CDR1 SNHLY and CDR2 FYNNEI come from the germline V gene. This CDR3 is built from 16 residues. Trimming removed 0 bases from V and 6 bases from J; junction bases left unmatched: 8. Here the CDR3 DNA reads TGTGCCAGCAGTGAAGCCCGGACAGGGGCGCGGGATGGCTACACCTTC. Residues: CASSEARTGARDGYTF.

The chain links TRBV11-2 to TRBJ2-1; 10 positions match TRBD2. J lost 4 bases, V lost 4 bases, and 13 bases had no gene match. CDR3 length: 18 amino acids. Germline values: CDR1 SGHAT, CDR2 FQNNGV. In nucleotides, the CDR3 is TGTGCCAGCAGCTCCCCCGGGACAGCGGGGGGGCCATACAATGAGCAGTTCTTC. Protein sequence: CASSSPGTAGGPYNEQFF.

This chain links TRBV11-2 with TRBJ2-6; 8 bases line up with TRBD1. The CDR3 spans 19 residues. The ends lost 3 bases at V and 0 bases at J; junction bases unmatched: 10. From germline, CDR1 is SGHAT and CDR2 FQNNGV. The CDR3 loop is CASSFYRQGFRSGANVLTF. The CDR3 DNA is TGTGCCAGCAGCTTCTATAGACAGGGGTTTCGCTCTGGGGCCAACGTCCTGACTTTC. Based on the CDR3 plus reference TRBV11-2 and TRBJ2-6, the full variable domain is EAGVAQSPRYKIIEKRQSVAFWCNPISGHATLYWYQQILGQGPKLLIQFQNNGVVDDSQLPKDRFSAERLKGVDSTLKIQPAKLEDSAVYLCASSFYRQGFRSGANVLTFGAGSRLTVL.

The chain is built from TRBV3-1 (or the pseudogene TRBV3-2) and TRBJ2-2, with 13 bases lining up with TRBD2. Germline values: CDR1 LGHDT, CDR2 YNNKEL (reference sequence). The CDR3 covers 17 residues. V gave up 4 bases and J gave up 6 bases; unmatched junction bases: 8. The CDR3 DNA is TGTGCCAGCAGCCTCAGCTCACTAGCGGGGGGGCCCGGGGAGCTGTTTTTT. Amino acid sequence: CASSLSSLAGGPGELFF.

The rearrangement uses TRBV5-4 and TRBJ1-3, with D possibly matching TRBD1 (6 bases). The CDR3 sequence is 15 residues long. Germline V lookup: CDR1 SGHNT, CDR2 YYREEE (reference sequence). Between the trimmed V and J ends, which lost 0 bases and 4 bases, there was a span of 11 bases. CDR3 DNA: TGTGCCAGCAGCTTGGCCGGGCAGGGGGGAAACACCATATATTTT. Translation: CASSLAGQGGNTIYF. The variable domain in full, completed from reference TRBV5-4 and TRBJ1-3, reads ETGVTQSPTHLIKTRGQQVTLRCSSQSGHNTVSWYQQALGQGPQFIFQYYREEENGRGNFPPRFSGLQFPNYSSELNVNALELDDSALYLCASSLAGQGGNTIYFGEGSWLTVV.

The chain is built from TRBV24-1 and TRBJ2-7; D not resolved. Germline V gene lookup returns CDR1 KGHDR and CDR2 SFDVKD. The V and J ends lost 0 bases and 2 bases respectively, with 28 bases between them. There are 21 residues in the CDR3. CDR3 DNA sequence: TGTGCCACCAGTGATTTGCCCCAGAATCGTTACAGAGCCTACTTTCCCTACGAGCAGTACGTC. It is translated as CATSDLPQNRYRAYFPYEQYV.

Concerning this clone: The identical CDR3 is also encoded by other nucleotide sequences in the sample. The rearrangement joins TRBV6-5 to TRBJ2-7, with 8 bases lining up with TRBD1. The CDR3 sequence is 14 residues long. J lost 2 bases, V lost 6 bases, and 6 bases had no gene match. Per germline, CDR1 MNHEY and CDR2 SVGAGI. The CDR3 nucleotides are TGTGCCAGCAGCAAGACAGGGGCGACCTACGAGCAGTACTTC. It yields the protein CASSKTGATYEQYF.

The rearrangement links TRBV10-3 to TRBJ2-3; 9 nucleotides agree with TRBD1. The CDR3 sequence is 16 residues long. Germline V CDR1 and CDR2: ENHRY, SYGVKD. J gave up 1 base and V 3 bases, and 5 bases lay outside the gene matches. The CDR3 region is CAISDPTGGGTDTQYF. DNA of the CDR3: TGTGCCATCAGTGACCCGACAGGGGGTGGCACAGATACGCAGTATTTT.

The chain has TRBV19 and TRBJ1-1; TRBD1 matches at 7 bases. Germline-derived CDR1 and CDR2 are LNHDA and SQIVND (reference sequence). V shed 5 bases and J 7 bases; nucleotides not matched to a gene: 10. This CDR3 contains 14 residues. In DNA form, the CDR3 reads TGTGCCAGTAGTCGAACCGGGACAGTAAGTGAAGCTTTCTTT. This gives the protein CASSRTGTVSEAFF.

The rearrangement links TRBV9 to TRBJ2-7, with D possibly matching TRBD2 (6 bases). The CDR3 is 15 residues long. Germline V gene lookup returns CDR1 SGDLS and CDR2 YYNGEE. The germline V and J ends were trimmed by 0 bases and 0 bases, with 10 bases remaining between them. The CDR3 is CASSVEAGISYEQYF. The CDR3 region has the DNA TGTGCCAGCAGCGTAGAGGCGGGGATCTCCTACGAGCAGTACTTC.

The sample holds one count of this clone. V usage is TRBV2 and J usage is TRBJ2-7, with 7 positions matching TRBD1. Germline CDR1 SNHLY, CDR2 FYNNEI. J was trimmed by 1 base and V by 7 bases; bases with no gene match: 7. CDR3 size: 14 residues. The CDR3 DNA reads TGTGCCAGCAACAGCGCGACAGGGTCCTACGAGCAGTACGTC. Translation: CASNSATGSYEQYV.